The 17 T cell receptor beta chains below all came from one sample that was sequenced in a study of regulatory T cells in long-lasting Graves disease. Time point reported: persistent/refractory GD, antithyroid drugs over 5 years with positive TRAb. Preparation of the TCR library used RNA extracted from PBMCs. According to the study, TCR beta libraries were built with iRepertoire HTBI primers and CDR3-region Arm-PCR. Each CDR3 protein gets one entry after TCRdb re-called the multiplex PCR reads with MiXCR. The sample has about 290,000 distinct CDR3 sequences; 20% to 25% are singletons. The input for sequencing was peripheral blood mononuclear cells (PBMCs), taken when the disease was refractory, from a patient treated with antithyroid drugs. These TCRs come from a female donor with Graves disease.

This clonotype showed up just a few times. This chain links TRBV9 with TRBJ2-3; TRBD1 is a possible D gene (6 bases). CDR3 size: 15 residues. Germline lookup yields CDR1 SGDLS and CDR2 YYNGEE. Trimming took off 3 bases at V and 2 bases at J, with 13 bases between the two ends. The CDR3 nucleotides read TGTGCCAGCAGCGCGCTAGGACAGTCCACAGATACGCAGTATTTT. It specifies CASSALGQSTDTQYF.

This clonotype was seen more than once but under ten times. The genes are TRBV7-2 and TRBJ2-2, with D possibly TRBD2 on 6 matching bases. The CDR3 loop spans 18 amino acids. The germline gives CDR1 SGHTA, CDR2 FQGNSA. The V gene lost 5 bases and the J gene lost 7 bases, with 26 bases spanning the gap. The CDR3 is CASSDPGASPGFGGELFF. The DNA of the CDR3 is TGTGCCAGCAGCGACCCGGGAGCAAGTCCTGGATTCGGCGGGGAGCTGTTTTTT.

This clonotype was seen ten or more times. This chain links TRBV6-2 or TRBV6-3 with TRBJ2-5, with 10 bases that match TRBD1. The CDR3 consists of 16 residues. Germline assignment: CDR1 MNHEY and CDR2 SVGEGT. V gave up 8 bases and J gave up 6 bases; unmatched junction bases: 15. The CDR3 nucleotides read TGTGCCAGCTTGCAGACAGGGGGCGCGTCGGAACAGACCCAGTACTTC. Translated: CASLQTGGASEQTQYF.

There are many counts of this clonotype. This chain uses TRBV3-1 with TRBJ1-2; D perhaps matches TRBD1 (5 bases). This CDR3 comprises 14 residues. CDR1 LGHDT and CDR2 YNNKEL come from the germline V gene (reference sequence). The V end lost 4 bases, the J end lost 2 bases, and 11 bases lay between the germline ends. The CDR3 DNA reads TGTGCCAGCAGCCTCATCGGGGGAAACTATGGCTACACCTTC. It is translated as CASSLIGGNYGYTF.

This clonotype was counted between two and nine times. The V gene is TRBV20-1, the J gene TRBJ1-6, with 10 bases fitting TRBD1. The V segment lost 0 bases and the J segment 6 bases; nucleotides outside the gene matches: 8. The CDR3 loop spans 17 amino acids. Per the germline V gene, CDR1 is DFQATT and CDR2 is SNEGSKA (reference sequence). The chain's CDR3 is CSARDLGQGESNSPLHF. The DNA of the CDR3 is TGCAGTGCTAGAGATCTCGGACAGGGGGAGTCTAATTCACCCCTCCACTTT.

This clonotype was observed a few times. The chain uses TRBV6-1 and TRBJ2-2; D uncertain. V lost 6 bases to trimming and J lost 4 bases, with 12 bases between them. The CDR3 is 14 residues long. Germline V gene data show CDR1 as MNHNS and CDR2 as SASEGT. The CDR3 nucleotides read TGTGCCAGCAGCCTAAGACCGTTCACCGGGGAGCTGTTTTTT. This sequence encodes CASSLRPFTGELFF.

This clonotype was recorded at least ten times. The V gene is TRBV2, the J gene TRBJ2-6; 12 nucleotides line up with TRBD1. CDR3 size: 17 residues. The ends lost 6 bases at V and 3 bases at J; junction bases unmatched: 6. Germline V lookup: CDR1 SNHLY, CDR2 FYNNEI. CDR3 sequence (DNA): TGTGCCAGCAGGGAGGGGACAGGGGGCAGTGGGGCCAACGTCCTGACTTTC. Amino acids: CASREGTGGSGANVLTF.

This clonotype was observed many times. The rearrangement links TRBV28 to TRBJ2-7; D uncertain. With 10 bases removed from V and 1 base from J, the gap between germline ends came to 14 bases. CDR1 is MDHEN, CDR2 SYDVKM, per germline. CDR3 length: 13 residues. CDR3 DNA sequence: TGTGCCACCAACAAGGATGCTTCCTACGAGCAGTACTTC. Its translation: CATNKDASYEQYF.

The table lists this clonotype with a few counts. The chain combines TRBV30 with TRBJ2-7; D is possibly TRBD1 or TRBD2 (5 bases each). CDR3 length: 14 residues. Germline loops: CDR1 GTSNPN, CDR2 SVGIG (reference sequence). The V end was cut by 5 bases, the J end by 1 base, with 15 bases between. The CDR3 DNA reads as TGTGCCTGGGACGAGGGGAGAGGGTCCTACGAGCAGTACTTC. This gives the protein CAWDEGRGSYEQYF.

This clonotype was detected ten times or more. The rearrangement links TRBV28 to TRBJ1-1; no firm D call. V dropped 3 bases and J dropped 0 bases, with 11 bases sitting between them. Germline CDR1 MDHEN, CDR2 SYDVKM. This CDR3 has 15 amino acids. CDR3 in amino acids: CASSFFLNMNTEAFF. The DNA of the CDR3 is TGTGCCAGCAGTTTTTTCTTAAACATGAACACTGAAGCTTTCTTT.

The chain has TRBV19 and TRBJ2-7, with D possibly TRBD1 on 6 matching bases. Germline V gene sequence: CDR1 LNHDA, CDR2 SQIVND (reference sequence). Trimming took off 3 bases at V and 0 bases at J, with 15 bases between the two ends. This CDR3 region has 16 residues. The CDR3 reads CASSISGAAISYEQYF. The CDR3, as DNA: TGTGCCAGTAGTATTTCAGGGGCCGCCATCTCCTACGAGCAGTACTTC.

This clonotype was seen at least ten times. The rearrangement links TRBV30 to TRBJ2-7; D may be TRBD1 (6 bases). CDR1 is GTSNPN, CDR2 SVGIG, per germline (reference sequence). Trimming left V 0 bases short and J 5 bases short, with 11 bases between. The CDR3 covers 13 residues. CDR3 sequence: CAWSVQGGHEQYF. The DNA for the CDR3 is TGTGCCTGGAGTGTACAGGGCGGCCACGAGCAGTACTTC.

The chain is built from TRBV7-3 and TRBJ2-1; the match to TRBD1 covers 9 bases. The CDR3 length is 15 residues. The V and J ends lost 7 bases and 4 bases, in that order; junction bases with no gene match: 8. Germline CDR1 and CDR2: SGHTA and FQGTGA. The CDR3 bases are TGTGCCAGCACAATACAGGGGGCAAGGTACAATGAGCAGTTCTTC. Translating it yields CASTIQGARYNEQFF.

In this sample, this clonotype turned up a few times. The genes are TRBV4-3 and TRBJ2-5; 7 bases are shared with TRBD1. The CDR3 spans 15 residues. J was trimmed by 4 bases and V by 0 bases; bases with no gene match: 5. The germline CDR1 and CDR2 sequences are LGHNA and YSLEER. The chain's CDR3 is CASSQEGQPLETQYF. In DNA, the CDR3 is TGCGCCAGCAGCCAAGAGGGACAGCCTTTAGAGACCCAGTACTTC.

This clonotype has only a few counts. CDR3 nucleotides: TGCAGTGCTAGAGATTTGGGACCCAATCAGCCCCAGCATTTT. Its protein product is CSARDLGPNQPQHF. The chain employs TRBV20-1 and TRBJ1-5; tentative D call: TRBD1 (5 bases). The V end lost 0 bases, the J end lost 3 bases, and 9 bases lay between the germline ends. This CDR3 contains 14 residues. CDR1 is DFQATT and CDR2 is SNEGSKA in the germline V gene (reference sequence).

This clonotype was seen repeatedly, ten times or more. The chain combines TRBV13 with TRBJ2-5, with D possibly matching TRBD2 (5 bases). Germline lookup yields CDR1 PRHDT and CDR2 FYEKMQ (reference sequence). The CDR3 spans 16 residues. V was trimmed by 5 bases and J by 4 bases, leaving 20 bases between them. The CDR3 DNA reads TGTGCCAGCAGCCCGAGTCGGTGGAGGTCGAGAGAGACCCAGTACTTC. Its protein product is CASSPSRWRSRETQYF.

The chain combines TRBV7-2 with TRBJ2-1; D unclear. CDR3 length equals 13 residues. Germline V gene sequence: CDR1 SGHTA, CDR2 FQGNSA. V was clipped by 5 bases and J by 7 bases, with 12 bases between them. The CDR3 loop reads CASSLGSMNEQFF. The CDR3 DNA is TGTGCCAGCAGCCTCGGCAGTATGAATGAGCAGTTCTTC. Full variable domain (missing parts from reference TRBV7-2 and TRBJ2-1): GAGVSQSPSNKVTEKGKDVELRCDPISGHTALYWYRQSLGQGLEFLIYFQGNSAPDKSGLPSDRFSAERTGGSVSTLTIQRTQQEDSAVYLCASSLGSMNEQFFGPGTRLTVL.